A single sample gave rise to the 31 T cell receptor beta chains below, sequenced in a study of blood T cell repertoires in COVID-19. Assay used: immunoSEQ multiplex PCR; TCRdb lists only in-frame clones, some missing. The sample shows hundreds of thousands of clones, just over 85% of them seen only once. What was sequenced was peripheral blood. These receptors were obtained from a man aged 45 to 65 with COVID-19, enrolled during active disease.

This chain connects TRBV6-2 or TRBV6-3 to TRBJ2-6, with 8 bases identical to TRBD1. This CDR3 has 19 residues. CDR1 is MNHEY, CDR2 SVGEGT, per germline. With V trimmed by 6 bases and J by 1 base, 14 bases remained unmatched. The CDR3 DNA reads as TGTGCCAGCAGCGCCCTCAGGACAGGGAGTCAGTCTGGGGCCAACGTCCTGACTTTC. Translation: CASSALRTGSQSGANVLTF.

This chain joins TRBV28 and TRBJ1-1; no definite D call. Looked up from germline, CDR1 is MDHEN and CDR2 is SYDVKM. This CDR3 contains 13 residues. Deletions cut 5 bases from V and 4 bases from J, with 11 bases between. CDR3 protein: CASSPLRGTEAFF. CDR3 bases: TGTGCCAGCAGTCCCCTCCGGGGCACTGAAGCTTTCTTT. Combining the CDR3 with reference TRBV28 and TRBJ1-1 gives the whole variable domain DVKVTQSSRYLVKRTGEKVFLECVQDMDHENMFWYRQDPGLGLRLIYFSYDVKMKEKGDIPEGYSVSREKKERFSLILESASTNQTSMYLCASSPLRGTEAFFGQGTRLTVV.

This sequence joins TRBV12-3 or TRBV12-4 and TRBJ1-5, with a tentative D call TRBD1 (5 bases). The CDR3 loop spans 13 amino acids. The ends were cut back, 6 bases at V and 4 bases at J, with 10 bases in the middle. This CDR3 is CASSPGENQPQHF. CDR3 DNA sequence: TGTGCCAGCAGCCCGGGGGAGAATCAGCCCCAGCATTTT.

The rearrangement uses TRBV10-3 and TRBJ1-6; 8 nucleotides line up with TRBD1. The V and J ends lost 4 bases and 6 bases, in that order; junction bases with no gene match: 2. The CDR3 sequence is 14 residues long. Germline-derived CDR1 and CDR2 are ENHRY and SYGVKD. Here the CDR3 DNA reads TGTGCCATCAGTGGGACAGGGATTAATTCACCCCTCCACTTT. Translated, it gives CAISGTGINSPLHF.

The V call is TRBV28, the J call TRBJ1-2; D remains unclear. The CDR3 contains 13 residues. Germline CDR1 is MDHEN and CDR2 is SYDVKM. V was pared by 4 bases and J by 4 bases, with 10 bases between. The CDR3 here is CASSSQFTYGYTF. Here the CDR3 DNA reads TGTGCCAGCAGTTCTCAGTTCACCTATGGCTACACCTTC.

The chain couples TRBV24-1 to TRBJ2-3; 14 nucleotides align to TRBD2. CDR1 is KGHDR and CDR2 is SFDVKD in the germline V gene. With 4 bases clipped from V and 5 bases from J, the junction kept 7 bases outside the gene matches. The CDR3 is 17 amino acids. The CDR3 spells CATSETPGLAGEDTQYF. DNA for the CDR3: TGTGCCACCAGTGAAACACCGGGACTAGCGGGGGAAGATACGCAGTATTTT.

This clone was found a few times. This sequence joins TRBV19 and TRBJ1-6, with TRBD1 matching 7 bases. V trimming: 4 bases; J trimming: 5 bases; junction bases outside the gene matches: 11. Germline CDR1 is LNHDA and CDR2 is SQIVND (reference sequence). The CDR3 runs 17 residues. The CDR3 nucleotides read TGTGCCAGTAGTACTCATCAGGGGGGAGTGGATAATTCACCCCTCCACTTT. This gives the protein CASSTHQGGVDNSPLHF.

This chain uses TRBV5-5 with TRBJ1-5; the match to TRBD1 covers 10 bases. Trimming cost V 4 bases and J 3 bases; bases outside gene matches: 4. The CDR3 extends over 15 amino acids. Germline V gene data show CDR1 as SGHKS and CDR2 as YYEKEE (reference sequence). The chain's CDR3 is CASSRQGADNQPQHF. The CDR3 DNA reads as TGTGCCAGCAGCAGACAGGGGGCCGACAATCAGCCCCAGCATTTT. Full variable domain (missing parts from reference TRBV5-5 and TRBJ1-5): DAGVTQSPTHLIKTRGQQVTLRCSPISGHKSVSWYQQVLGQGPQFIFQYYEKEERGRGNFPDRFSARQFPNYSSELNVNALLLGDSALYLCASSRQGADNQPQHFGDGTRLSIL.

The chain joins TRBV2 to TRBJ1-5; a weak D match, TRBD1 (5 bases). The V end lost 6 bases, the J end lost 7 bases, and 7 bases lay between the germline ends. This CDR3 is 11 amino acids long. Germline V gene data show CDR1 as SNHLY and CDR2 as FYNNEI. The CDR3 here is CASSTGQPQHF. The DNA for the CDR3 is TGTGCCAGCAGCACAGGCCAGCCCCAGCATTTT.

This clone was seen only once. V usage is TRBV19 and J usage is TRBJ1-4, with TRBD1 matching over 11 bases. The CDR3 extends over 16 amino acids. Germline V CDR1 and CDR2: LNHDA, SQIVND (reference sequence). Unmatched junction bases numbered 6, after V lost 4 bases and J lost 5 bases. CDR3 sequence: CASSTRDRGFNEKLFF. DNA of the CDR3: TGTGCCAGTAGTACGCGGGACAGGGGGTTCAATGAAAAACTGTTTTTT.

The rearrangement joins TRBV4-1 to TRBJ2-2, with D uncertain. The CDR3 is 15 residues long. V gave up 1 base and J gave up 4 bases, with 10 bases separating them. Germline CDR1 is MGHRA and CDR2 is YSYEKL. The CDR3 protein is CASSQVESPTGELFF. CDR3 nucleotide sequence: TGCGCCAGCAGCCAAGTCGAGAGCCCCACCGGGGAGCTGTTTTTT.

This chain links TRBV4-3 with TRBJ2-7, with D hard to call. V lost 0 bases and J lost 3, with 15 bases in between. CDR3 length equals 16 residues. Looked up from germline, CDR1 is LGHNA and CDR2 is YSLEER. CDR3 loop: CASSQDEENTGYEQYF. The CDR3 DNA sequence: TGCGCCAGCAGCCAAGATGAAGAGAATACGGGCTACGAGCAGTACTTC.

The rearrangement uses TRBV10-3 and TRBJ1-4; 10 positions match TRBD1. This CDR3 spans 14 amino acids. V was pared by 9 bases and J by 8 bases, with 9 bases of the junction left unmatched. Germline CDR1 reads ENHRY; CDR2 reads SYGVKD. The CDR3 region has the DNA TGTGCCATAGCCCGACAGGGGGCGGGCGAAAAACTGTTTTTT. It codes for CAIARQGAGEKLFF.

This clone was counted once. V and J are TRBV7-2 and TRBJ1-1, with D tentatively TRBD1 (6 bases). This CDR3 is built from 17 residues. The ends were cut back, 2 bases at V and 1 base at J, with 17 bases in the middle. Germline V gene lookup returns CDR1 SGHTA and CDR2 FQGNSA. The CDR3: CASSLHPRQGQNTEAFF. CDR3 coding DNA: TGTGCCAGCAGCTTACACCCAAGGCAGGGGCAGAACACTGAAGCTTTCTTT. Looking up the rest from reference TRBV7-2 and TRBJ1-1 gives the full variable domain: GAGVSQSPSNKVTEKGKDVELRCDPISGHTALYWYRQSLGQGLEFLIYFQGNSAPDKSGLPSDRFSAERTGGSVSTLTIQRTQQEDSAVYLCASSLHPRQGQNTEAFFGQGTRLTVV.

Here the CDR3 reads CASSLLGGRSADTQYF. As DNA, the CDR3 is TGTGCCAGCAGCTTACTTGGCGGGAGATCAGCAGATACGCAGTATTTT. The chain couples TRBV11-1 to TRBJ2-3; TRBD2 matches at 7 bases. The germline CDR1 and CDR2 sequences are SGHAT and FQDESV (reference sequence). With 2 bases clipped from V and 4 bases from J, the junction kept 9 bases outside the gene matches. The CDR3 covers 16 residues.

V usage is TRBV5-1 and J usage is TRBJ1-2, with D possibly being TRBD1 (5 bases). CDR1 and CDR2 (germline): SGHRS, YFSETQ. V lost 3 bases and J lost 1, with 10 bases in between. The CDR3 loop spans 14 amino acids. CDR3 region: CASSSAGGNYGYTF. The CDR3 nucleotides are TGCGCCAGCAGCTCCGCGGGGGGTAACTATGGCTACACCTTC.

The chain joins TRBV2 to TRBJ2-7, with D perhaps matching TRBD2 (6 bases). CDR3 length: 13 residues. The germline CDR1 and CDR2 sequences are SNHLY and FYNNEI. The germline V and J ends were trimmed by 5 bases and 7 bases, with 15 bases remaining between them. Here the CDR3 reads CASSSTGDGEQYF. The DNA of the CDR3 is TGTGCCAGCAGTAGTACGGGGGACGGGGAGCAGTACTTC.

The gene calls are TRBV19 and TRBJ2-4; D perhaps matches TRBD2 (6 bases). V gave up 10 bases and J gave up 3 bases, with 16 bases separating them. The CDR3 has 14 amino acids. Germline values: CDR1 LNHDA, CDR2 SQIVND (reference sequence). The CDR3 sequence is CATGSDRGKNIQYF. Written as DNA, the CDR3 is TGTGCCACCGGGAGCGACCGGGGCAAAAACATTCAGTACTTC.

This clone was seen just once. This chain links TRBV18 with TRBJ1-1, with 7 positions matching TRBD1. The CDR3 is 15 amino acids. J was trimmed by 4 bases and V by 3 bases; bases with no gene match: 8. CDR1 and CDR2 (germline): KGHSH, LQKENI. The CDR3 loop reads CASSPLPGQPTEAFF. DNA for the CDR3: TGTGCCAGCTCACCCTTGCCGGGACAGCCCACTGAAGCTTTCTTT.

This clone was detected only a few times. The same CDR3 arises from other DNA sequences in this sample as well. V and J are TRBV4-1 and TRBJ2-2, with 8 bases fitting TRBD1. CDR3 length equals 17 residues. The germline V gene encodes CDR1 MGHRA and CDR2 YSYEKL. Trimming removed 0 bases from V and 0 bases from J; junction bases left unmatched: 3. The CDR3 DNA follows: TGCGCCAGCAGCCAAGATACAGGGGGTGCGAACACCGGGGAGCTGTTTTTT. The encoded protein is CASSQDTGGANTGELFF.

The chain uses TRBV27 and TRBJ2-1, with 13 positions matching TRBD2. This CDR3 has 17 amino acids. CDR1 MNHEY and CDR2 SMNVEV come from the germline V gene (reference sequence). V lost 7 bases and J lost 1; bases outside the gene matches: 7. The CDR3 region is CASKPGLAGHSYNEQFF. CDR3 nucleotides: TGTGCCAGCAAACCGGGACTAGCGGGACATTCCTACAATGAGCAGTTCTTC.

The chain couples TRBV27 to TRBJ1-4, with 7 bases lining up with TRBD1. Germline CDR1 and CDR2: MNHEY and SMNVEV (reference sequence). This CDR3 spans 15 amino acids. Unmatched junction bases numbered 7, after V lost 4 bases and J lost 5 bases. The chain's CDR3 is CASSSSTGLNEKLFF. CDR3 sequence (DNA): TGTGCCAGCAGTTCCTCGACAGGGTTAAATGAAAAACTGTTTTTT.

J is TRBJ2-2 and V is TRBV18; D remains unclear. V was cut by 1 base and J by 4 bases, with 10 bases left in between. Germline V lookup: CDR1 KGHSH, CDR2 LQKENI. The CDR3 is 15 residues long. The CDR3 DNA sequence: TGTGCCAGCTCACCACTCTCCTCAGGCACCGGGGAGCTGTTTTTT. Protein sequence: CASSPLSSGTGELFF.

The chain links TRBV7-2 to TRBJ2-1; the match to TRBD2 covers 10 bases. The CDR3 has 16 residues. Germline CDR1 SGHTA, CDR2 FQGNSA. The junction had 7 bases not matched to a gene; V was cut back by 5 bases and J by 3 bases. DNA of the CDR3: TGTGCCAGCAGCCTCTGGGCTAGCGGGGGCTACAATGAGCAGTTCTTC. As protein: CASSLWASGGYNEQFF.

The CDR3 DNA follows: TGTGCCAGCAGCGGAGGACAGGGGATTTCCTACGAGCAGTACTTC. Protein sequence: CASSGGQGISYEQYF. This chain connects TRBV9 to TRBJ2-7, with 9 bases lining up with TRBD1. J lost 1 base, V lost 3 bases, and 5 bases had no gene match. CDR1 and CDR2 from the germline V gene are SGDLS and YYNGEE. There are 15 residues in the CDR3.

This chain connects TRBV21-1 to TRBJ1-5; the D call of TRBD1 is as the table states it, not checked on the DNA. TRBV21-1 is given as a pseudogene. The CDR3 spans 18 residues. CDR3 nucleotide sequence: TGTGCCAGCAGCAAACCCAGTAAGGACAGGGGAAGCGATCAGCCCCAGCATTTT. It translates to CASSKPSKDRGSDQPQHF.

The V call is TRBV5-1, the J call TRBJ2-7; D not certain. The CDR3 has 16 residues. Trimming pared 4 bases from V and 0 bases from J, leaving 17 bases between. Germline lookup yields CDR1 SGHRS and CDR2 YFSETQ. CDR3 DNA sequence: TGCGCCAGCAGCCCGGTTGGTGCACAGAGCTCCTACGAGCAGTACTTC. This sequence encodes CASSPVGAQSSYEQYF. Together with reference TRBV5-1 and TRBJ2-7, the CDR3 gives the full variable domain: KAGVTQTPRYLIKTRGQQVTLSCSPISGHRSVSWYQQTPGQGLQFLFEYFSETQRNKGNFPGRFSGRQFSNSRSEMNVSTLELGDSALYLCASSPVGAQSSYEQYFGPGTRLTVT.

This clone appeared once. The V and J genes are TRBV28 and TRBJ2-2, with TRBD1 matching 9 bases. This CDR3 spans 15 amino acids. The V gene's germline CDR1 is MDHEN and CDR2 SYDVKM. The V and J ends lost 3 bases and 5 bases, in that order; junction bases with no gene match: 4. The CDR3 loop is CASSFVQGATGELFF. For the CDR3, the DNA is TGTGCCAGCAGTTTTGTACAGGGGGCAACCGGGGAGCTGTTTTTT. The complete variable domain, with remaining parts taken from reference TRBV28 and TRBJ2-2, reads DVKVTQSSRYLVKRTGEKVFLECVQDMDHENMFWYRQDPGLGLRLIYFSYDVKMKEKGDIPEGYSVSREKKERFSLILESASTNQTSMYLCASSFVQGATGELFFGEGSRLTVL.

The rearrangement uses TRBV2 and TRBJ1-5, with D maybe TRBD1 (6 bases). V dropped 5 bases and J dropped 5 bases, with 13 bases sitting between them. This CDR3 is built from 14 residues. Germline assignment: CDR1 SNHLY and CDR2 FYNNEI. The CDR3 is CASSRDISDQPQHF. The CDR3 DNA sequence: TGTGCCAGCAGTCGGGACATCTCTGATCAGCCCCAGCATTTT. Filled out from reference TRBV2 and TRBJ1-5, the complete variable domain reads EPEVTQTPSHQVTQMGQEVILRCVPISNHLYFYWYRQILGQKVEFLVSFYNNEISEKSEIFDDQFSVERPDGSNFTLKIRSTKLEDSAMYFCASSRDISDQPQHFGDGTRLSIL.

V gene TRBV9 combines with J gene TRBJ2-3, with 13 nucleotides matching TRBD2. The CDR3 length is 15 residues. Germline trimming cut 3 bases from V and 6 bases from J; bases unmatched to any gene: 4. Looked up from germline, CDR1 is SGDLS and CDR2 is YYNGEE. Written as DNA, the CDR3 is TGTGCCAGCAGCGACCTGACTAGCGGGGGGGATACGCAGTATTTT. This sequence encodes CASSDLTSGGDTQYF.

This sequence joins TRBV21-1 and TRBJ1-3; the DNA was not used to check the table's D call, TRBD1. TRBV21-1 counts as a pseudogene. The CDR3 extends over 18 amino acids. The CDR3 coding sequence is TGTGCCAGCAGCAATGGGGACAGGGCCCCTCTTACCGGAAACACCATATATTTT. Translated, it gives CASSNGDRAPLTGNTIYF.